This entry lists 8 T cell receptor beta chains sequenced from one sample in a study of blood T cell repertoires in COVID-19. Produced via immunoSEQ multiplex PCR; TCRdb's table is partial and in-frame only. Here the sample spans under 80,000 clones, 80% to 90% being singletons. The sequencing sample was made of peripheral blood. Receptor source: a woman older than 75 with active or convalescent COVID-19.

The chain recombines TRBV27 with TRBJ2-6; D is possibly TRBD2 (5 bases). V shed 1 base and J shed 4 bases, with 14 bases lying between them. This CDR3 region has 17 residues. CDR1 MNHEY and CDR2 SMNVEV come from the germline V gene (reference sequence). For the CDR3, the DNA is TGTGCCAGCAGTTTATTTAACAGAAGAGGGGGGGCCAACGTCCTGACTTTC. Translation gives CASSLFNRRGGANVLTF.

The chain links TRBV18 to TRBJ2-7; 14 bases are a match to TRBD2. Trimming removed 5 bases from V and 0 bases from J; junction bases left unmatched: 3. Germline CDR1 reads KGHSH; CDR2 reads LQKENI. This CDR3 region has 16 residues. The CDR3 DNA reads TGTGCCAGCTCAGACGGGACTAGCGGGAGCTCCTACGAGCAGTACTTC. Amino acid sequence: CASSDGTSGSSYEQYF.

The genes are TRBV6-1 and TRBJ2-1; 12 bases agree with TRBD2. The ends lost 4 bases at V and 4 bases at J; junction bases unmatched: 8. Germline CDR1 MNHNS, CDR2 SASEGT. This CDR3 has 17 residues. The CDR3 here is CASSVGLAGGLYNEQFF. The CDR3, as DNA: TGTGCCAGCAGTGTCGGGCTAGCGGGAGGGCTTTACAATGAGCAGTTCTTC.

The V and J genes are TRBV12-5 and TRBJ2-3, with D possibly matching TRBD1 (6 bases). Trimming took off 2 bases at V and 6 bases at J, with 15 bases between the two ends. The CDR3 has 15 amino acids. CDR1 is LGHNT, CDR2 FRNRAP, per germline. This CDR3 reads CASGLSGVPGDTQYF. CDR3 nucleotide sequence: TGTGCTAGTGGTTTGTCAGGGGTCCCCGGGGATACGCAGTATTTT. The complete variable domain, with remaining parts taken from reference TRBV12-5 and TRBJ2-3, reads DARVTQTPRHKVTEMGQEVTMRCQPILGHNTVFWYRQTMMQGLELLAYFRNRAPLDDSGMPKDRFSAEMPDATLATLKIQPSEPRDSAVYFCASGLSGVPGDTQYFGPGTRLTVL.

This clone was detected only once. The chain couples TRBV28 to TRBJ2-1, with D possibly TRBD1 on 5 matching bases. V lost 4 bases, J lost 2 bases, and 12 bases lay in between. The CDR3 has 15 amino acids. The germline V gene has CDR1 MDHEN and CDR2 SYDVKM. CDR3 amino acids: CASSSYVGPYNEQFF. CDR3 nucleotides: TGTGCCAGCAGTTCCTATGTGGGGCCCTACAATGAGCAGTTCTTC.

The chain employs TRBV5-4 and TRBJ2-1, with 7 bases identical to TRBD1. This CDR3 region has 15 residues. CDR1 SGHNT and CDR2 YYREEE come from the germline V gene (reference sequence). J lost 7 bases, V lost 4 bases, and 11 bases had no gene match. CDR3 in DNA: TGTGCCAGCAGCCGACTCGAAGGGGGCAGAAATGAGCAGTTCTTC. This sequence encodes CASSRLEGGRNEQFF. The full variable domain, rest sourced from reference TRBV5-4 and TRBJ2-1, is ETGVTQSPTHLIKTRGQQVTLRCSSQSGHNTVSWYQQALGQGPQFIFQYYREEENGRGNFPPRFSGLQFPNYSSELNVNALELDDSALYLCASSRLEGGRNEQFFGPGTRLTVL.

The chain recombines TRBV7-2 with TRBJ2-5; 7 positions match TRBD2. The CDR3 is 13 residues long. In germline, CDR1 is SGHTA, CDR2 FQGNSA. V shed 11 bases and J 4 bases; nucleotides not matched to a gene: 10. The CDR3 sequence is CACGQRGGETQYF. The CDR3 nucleotides read TGTGCCTGCGGTCAGCGGGGAGGAGAGACCCAGTACTTC.

Details on this clone: Other nucleotide sequences from this sample produce the same CDR3. The CDR3 loop is CASSLEQQETQYF. CDR3 DNA sequence: TGTGCCAGCAGCTTAGAACAACAAGAGACCCAGTACTTC. The chain has TRBV7-2 and TRBJ2-5; D ambiguous. V was clipped by 1 base and J by 2 bases, with 5 bases between them. Germline CDR1 is SGHTA and CDR2 is FQGNSA. The CDR3 loop spans 13 amino acids. Looking up the rest from reference TRBV7-2 and TRBJ2-5 gives the full variable domain: GAGVSQSPSNKVTEKGKDVELRCDPISGHTALYWYRQSLGQGLEFLIYFQGNSAPDKSGLPSDRFSAERTGGSVSTLTIQRTQQEDSAVYLCASSLEQQETQYFGPGTRLLVL.